This T cell receptor beta chain was recorded in a study of T-cell memory formation after mild COVID-19. The study's findings and limits: Mainly in CM and EM were contracting CD4+ clones; CD8+ were in EMRA.

The V gene end was trimmed by 6 bases and the J gene end by 7 bases; junction bases not matched to a gene: 13. This CDR3 region has 16 residues. CDR1 is MDHEN and CDR2 is SYDVKM in the germline V gene. Amplification by 5'RACE using constant-segment primers produced TCR alpha and TCR beta cDNA libraries that carried sample barcodes and UMIs. Via MiXCR, TCRdb re-called the 5' RACE reads, giving one row per CDR3 protein. The sample shows hundreds of thousands of distinct CDR3 sequences, approximately 29% of them seen only once. A word on this clonotype: Its antigen is still unknown.

The sequenced material came from PBMCs or a T cell subset sorted from them (not recorded which). This chain links TRBV28 with TRBJ2-7, with TRBD2 identical over 12 bases. The sequence was collected from an adult woman who had mild COVID-19 (a few samples of this study predate the infection). Cell type and time point are not known. CDR3 sequence (DNA): TGTGCCAGCAGGGAGGGACTAGCGGGCCCAAAGGGGGAGCAGTACTTC. The encoded protein is CASREGLAGPKGEQYF. Variable domain in full (rest from reference TRBV28 and TRBJ2-7): DVKVTQSSRYLVKRTGEKVFLECVQDMDHENMFWYRQDPGLGLRLIYFSYDVKMKEKGDIPEGYSVSREKKERFSLILESASTNQTSMYLCASREGLAGPKGEQYFGPGTRLTVT.